This T cell receptor (beta chain) was observed in a study of OX40 agonist ivuxolimab in advanced cancers. Turning to the overall study: Ivuxolimab was a fully human IgG2 agonistic monoclonal antibody targeting the costimulatory receptor OX40 (CD134). Of the roughly 51 patients in dose escalation, 19 had hepatocellular carcinoma, some 15 had melanoma, 9 had renal cell carcinoma and 9 had head and neck cancer. The point of sequencing TCRbeta in the periphery was to test whether ivuxolimab changed TCR sequence diversity and drove clonal T-cell expansion. Prior anti-PD-1, anti-PD-L1 or anti-CTLA-4 therapy was permitted, and 40% to 50% of dose-escalation patients had received checkpoint inhibitors. The dose-escalation cohort was over 70% male with a mean age of approximately 60 years, ranging from roughly 20 to 80. Partial responses occurred in three dose-escalation patients, of whom one had hepatocellular carcinoma and two had cutaneous melanoma. Intravenous ivuxolimab was administered to patients every 2 weeks at six dose levels: 0.01, 0.1, 0.3, 1.5, 3 and 10 mg/kg. The paper covers the monotherapy dose-escalation part of the phase I ivuxolimab trial, which included N of about 51 patients. Study-wide conclusions, independent of this receptor: At doses of 0.1 to 3.0 mg/kg, clonal expansion of both CD4+ and CD8+ T cells in blood was seen between baseline and week 6. The antigen specificity of the peripheral T cells that underwent clonal expansion was not determined. Low levels of normalized T-cell clonal expansion were also seen in some patients who did not respond. After ivuxolimab, expanded clones were on average more numerous among CD8+ T cells than among CD4+ T cells. Partial responders in the 0.1-3.0 mg/kg groups had among the lowest normalized peripheral clonal expansion, especially among CD8+ T cells.

To sequence the TCRbeta CDR3 region, genomic DNA was isolated from the sorted cells. The immunoSEQ Assay was used for sequencing of TCRbeta CDR3 regions. The source is immuneACCESS, and TCRdb retained only in-frame sequences with V and J called. Part of the clones is not carried over; for the studies checked, unresolved V genes explain less than half of this, and the remainder is unexplained. The sample data list about 67,000 clones, and approximately 85% of these were observed just once. The leading ten clones occupy 2% to 2.5% of the sample. The trim is 2 bases for V and 2 bases for J, with a gap of 6 bases between the germline ends. From cysteine to phenylalanine, the CDR3 is 13 amino acids long. Kept here is only the CDR3 DNA, which spans 39 bases and is read in frame from base 1. The germline V gene (reference sequence) yields SEHNR for CDR1 and FQNEAQ for CDR2. Patients with autoimmune disease history or receiving systemic immunosuppression were excluded from the trial. Peripheral blood for TCR sequencing was collected from all dose cohorts at baseline, on cycle 4 day 1, and on cycle 7 day 1. The samples were drawn from a first-in-human, open-label, multicenter phase I dose-escalation trial of ivuxolimab. Adults with locally advanced or metastatic melanoma, renal cell, hepatocellular, or head and neck squamous cell carcinoma were enrolled in the trial. CD4+ and CD8+ T cells were sorted separately from peripheral blood before TCR sequencing.

With regard to this clone: This receptor's antigen is unknown. No much larger clone exists at a distance of one base, and base qualities are not known.

The sequence derives from an adult with an advanced solid tumor such as melanoma, head and neck, liver or kidney cancer. The chain is made from TRBV7-9 and TRBJ2-5; the D gene identity is not certain. The specimen comprised CD4+ or CD8+ T cells sorted from blood, sampled in a trial of the OX40 agonist ivuxolimab. The CDR3 in this case is CASSLRGQETQYF. The nucleotide sequence is TGTGCCAGCAGCTTACGAGGACAAGAGACCCAGTACTTC.